The 14 T cell receptor beta chains given below trace back to one sample, sequenced in a study of cytomegalovirus exposure and HLA in healthy donors. PCR amplification relied on 60 Vbeta primers (plus 13 Jbeta primers). Method: immunoSEQ multiplex PCR; TCRdb's copy keeps in-frame clones and lacks some. The sample has some 71,000 clones, around 70% seen once; the top ten hold roughly 20%. Sequencing was carried out using PBMCs. These receptors originate from a woman in her twenties or thirties in good health and CMV-seropositive.

J is TRBJ2-1 and V is TRBV5-6, with 9 bases identical to TRBD1. Looked up from germline, CDR1 is SGHDT and CDR2 is YYEEEE. J gave up 7 bases and V 4 bases, and 6 bases lay outside the gene matches. The CDR3 totals 14 residues. The CDR3 DNA sequence: TGTGCCAGCAGCCGCCCCGGGACAGGGAATGAGCAGTTCTTC. Amino acids: CASSRPGTGNEQFF.

V usage is TRBV7-2 and J usage is TRBJ2-7, with TRBD1 matching 8 bases. The junction had 11 bases not matched to a gene; V was cut back by 1 base and J by 0 bases. Germline V gives CDR1 SGHTA, CDR2 FQGNSA. CDR3 length: 18 amino acids. CDR3: CASSLGTKGDRSSYEQYF. The CDR3 DNA follows: TGTGCCAGCAGCTTAGGGACAAAAGGGGACAGGAGCTCCTACGAGCAGTACTTC.

The chain links TRBV28 to TRBJ2-3; maybe TRBD1 (5 bases). Germline CDR1 is MDHEN and CDR2 is SYDVKM. V was trimmed by 5 bases and J by 2 bases, leaving 11 bases between them. The CDR3 is 14 residues long. The CDR3 DNA reads TGTGCCAGCAGTCCCCCAGGACACACAGATACGCAGTATTTT. Amino acid sequence: CASSPPGHTDTQYF. The full variable domain, with the rest looked up from reference TRBV28 and TRBJ2-3, is DVKVTQSSRYLVKRTGEKVFLECVQDMDHENMFWYRQDPGLGLRLIYFSYDVKMKEKGDIPEGYSVSREKKERFSLILESASTNQTSMYLCASSPPGHTDTQYFGPGTRLTVL.

V and J are TRBV9 and TRBJ2-6, with D uncertain. The V end was cut by 1 base, the J end by 1 base, with 9 bases between. The CDR3 runs to 16 residues. From germline, CDR1 is SGDLS and CDR2 YYNGEE. Written as DNA, the CDR3 is TGTGCCAGCAGCGTACAGTCCCGTTCTGGGGCCAACGTCCTGACTTTC. Translating gives CASSVQSRSGANVLTF.

The chain joins TRBV6-4 to TRBJ2-1; 9 nucleotides line up with TRBD2. J gave up 2 bases and V 7 bases, and 6 bases lay outside the gene matches. The CDR3 runs to 15 residues. Germline V lookup: CDR1 MRHNA, CDR2 SNTAGT. CDR3 bases: TGTGCCAGCATTGCCACTAGCGGGCCCTACAATGAGCAGTTCTTC. This gives the protein CASIATSGPYNEQFF.

The rearrangement joins TRBV6-5 to TRBJ2-7; 11 nucleotides line up with TRBD1. The CDR3 consists of 16 residues. Germline values: CDR1 MNHEY, CDR2 SVGAGI. V was clipped by 0 bases and J by 4 bases; unmatched bases: 5. In DNA form, the CDR3 reads TGTGCCAGCAGTTACTCCTGGACAGGGGGCATATACGAGCAGTACTTC. Translation gives CASSYSWTGGIYEQYF.

The V gene is TRBV20-1, the J gene TRBJ1-2; no firm D call. CDR1 is DFQATT, CDR2 SNEGSKA, per germline (reference sequence). There are 11 residues in the CDR3. The V gene lost 6 bases and the J gene lost 5 bases, with 10 bases spanning the gap. CDR3 nucleotide sequence: TGCAGTGCCACAACAGCTTATGGCTACACCTTC. Its protein product is CSATTAYGYTF.

The chain combines TRBV4-3 with TRBJ2-1, with D perhaps TRBD2 (5 bases). Trimming stripped 0 bases from V and 5 bases from J, with 14 bases between. Germline V CDR1 and CDR2: LGHNA, YSLEER. This CDR3 spans 16 amino acids. The CDR3 region is CASSQEGRTRNNEQFF. The DNA for the CDR3 is TGCGCCAGCAGCCAAGAAGGGAGAACTAGAAACAATGAGCAGTTCTTC.

The chain has TRBV2 and TRBJ2-7; 9 bases align to TRBD2. Germline assignment: CDR1 SNHLY and CDR2 FYNNEI. Unmatched junction bases numbered 7, after V lost 7 bases and J lost 6 bases. There are 13 residues in the CDR3. CDR3 sequence: CASMEREVGEQYF. DNA for the CDR3: TGTGCCAGCATGGAGCGGGAGGTGGGCGAGCAGTACTTC.

The chain has TRBV30 and TRBJ1-5; the D is unclear. The V gene lost 2 bases and the J gene lost 3 bases, with 17 bases spanning the gap. Germline V CDR1 and CDR2: GTSNPN, SVGIG (reference sequence). CDR3 length equals 16 residues. The chain's CDR3 is CAWSRGSQRLNQPQHF. DNA of the CDR3: TGTGCCTGGAGTCGGGGTTCGCAGAGACTCAATCAGCCCCAGCATTTT.

This rearrangement joins TRBV28 to TRBJ1-1; 8 bases are shared with TRBD1. The CDR3 is 17 residues long. Germline CDR1 MDHEN, CDR2 SYDVKM. V trimming: 6 bases; J trimming: 2 bases; junction bases outside the gene matches: 14. This CDR3 reads CASRAPGQGIINTEAFF. In DNA, the CDR3 is TGTGCCAGCAGAGCTCCTGGACAGGGTATAATAAACACTGAAGCTTTCTTT.

This clone was seen a single time. The chain links TRBV30 to TRBJ2-5, with a tentative D call TRBD2 (6 bases). With 4 bases removed from V and 1 base from J, the gap between germline ends came to 16 bases. The germline V gene has CDR1 GTSNPN and CDR2 SVGIG (reference sequence). The CDR3 loop spans 15 amino acids. The CDR3 DNA reads TGTGCCTGGAAGAAGGGAGGCGGCCCCCAAGAGACCCAGTACTTC. Translation gives CAWKKGGGPQETQYF.

This clone counts as medium-sized (0.01 to 0.1%). This chain links TRBV5-4 with TRBJ2-1, with D unclear. Germline V lookup: CDR1 SGHNT, CDR2 YYREEE (reference sequence). This CDR3 region has 12 residues. V gave up 1 base and J gave up 7 bases, with 6 bases separating them. CDR3 sequence reads: CASSLSRNEQFF. CDR3 DNA sequence: TGTGCCAGCAGCTTGAGCCGTAATGAGCAGTTCTTC.

The chain couples TRBV30 to TRBJ1-5, with D perhaps matching TRBD1 (5 bases). CDR1 GTSNPN and CDR2 SVGIG come from the germline V gene (reference sequence). V gave up 2 bases and J gave up 3 bases, with 11 bases separating them. The CDR3 is 14 amino acids. The DNA of the CDR3 is TGTGCCTGGAGTAGGAGGGGCCTCAATCAGCCCCAGCATTTT. It translates to CAWSRRGLNQPQHF.